Given below is one TCR beta chain in context. The data originate from a study of blood T cell repertoires in COVID-19. TCRdb keeps only in-frame clones here, not all; method: immunoSEQ multiplex PCR. The sample yields hundreds of thousands of clones, over 75% seen once. The germline V gene encodes CDR1 SGHNT and CDR2 YYREEE (reference sequence). The V gene lost 0 bases and the J gene lost 0 bases, with 13 bases spanning the gap. The CDR3 totals 18 residues. The sample comprised peripheral blood. The chain is built from TRBV5-4 and TRBJ2-6, with a weak D call TRBD2 (5 bases). This receptor was identified in a man in his fifties or sixties with active or convalescent COVID-19. CDR3 in amino acids: CASSLGAGLNSGANVLTF. CDR3 nucleotide sequence: TGTGCCAGCAGCTTGGGGGCCGGACTCAACTCTGGGGCCAACGTCCTGACTTTC. Complete variable domain (other parts from reference TRBV5-4 and TRBJ2-6): ETGVTQSPTHLIKTRGQQVTLRCSSQSGHNTVSWYQQALGQGPQFIFQYYREEENGRGNFPPRFSGLQFPNYSSELNVNALELDDSALYLCASSLGAGLNSGANVLTFGAGSRLTVL.